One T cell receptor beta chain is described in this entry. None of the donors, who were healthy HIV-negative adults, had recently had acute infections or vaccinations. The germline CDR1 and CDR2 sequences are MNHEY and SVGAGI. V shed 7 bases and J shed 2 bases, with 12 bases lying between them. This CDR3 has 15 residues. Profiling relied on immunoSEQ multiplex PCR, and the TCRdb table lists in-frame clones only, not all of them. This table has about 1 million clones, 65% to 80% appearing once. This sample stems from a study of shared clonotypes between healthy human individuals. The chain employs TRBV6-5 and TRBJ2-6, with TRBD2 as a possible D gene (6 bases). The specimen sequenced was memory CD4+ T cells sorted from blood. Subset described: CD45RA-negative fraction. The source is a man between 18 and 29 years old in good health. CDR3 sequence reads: CASKEGIPGANVLTF. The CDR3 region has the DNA TGTGCCAGCAAGGAGGGGATCCCTGGGGCCAACGTCCTGACTTTC.